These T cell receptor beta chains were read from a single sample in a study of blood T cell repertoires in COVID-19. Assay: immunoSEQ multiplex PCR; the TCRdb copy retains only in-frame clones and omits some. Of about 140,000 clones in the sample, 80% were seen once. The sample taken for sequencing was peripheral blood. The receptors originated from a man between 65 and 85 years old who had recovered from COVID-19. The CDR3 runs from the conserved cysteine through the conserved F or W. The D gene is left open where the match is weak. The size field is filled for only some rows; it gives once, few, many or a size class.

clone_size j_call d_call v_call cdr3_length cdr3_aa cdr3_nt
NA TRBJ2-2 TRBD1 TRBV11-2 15 CASSNSWGQTGELFF TGTGCCAGCAGCAATAGTTGGGGACAGACCGGGGAGCTGTTTTTT
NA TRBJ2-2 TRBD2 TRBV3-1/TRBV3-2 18 CASSFRTGTSGSAGELFF TGTGCCAGCAGTTTCAGGACAGGGACTAGCGGGAGCGCCGGGGAGCTGTTTTTT
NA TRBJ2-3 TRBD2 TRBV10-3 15 CAISSSGLSTDTQYF TGTGCCATCAGTTCTAGCGGGCTGAGCACAGATACGCAGTATTTT
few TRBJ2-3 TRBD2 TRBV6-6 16 CASSQLAGGVSDTQYF TGTGCCAGCAGTCAACTAGCGGGAGGCGTATCAGATACGCAGTATTTT
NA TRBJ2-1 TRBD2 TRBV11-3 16 CASSPHGLAGSNEQFF TGTGCCAGCAGCCCCCATGGGCTAGCGGGAAGCAATGAGCAGTTCTTC
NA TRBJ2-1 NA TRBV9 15 CASSPWTNVYNEQFF TGTGCCAGCAGCCCATGGACAAACGTCTACAATGAGCAGTTCTTC
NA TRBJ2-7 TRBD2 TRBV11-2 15 CASSLGAGAPYEQYF TGTGCCAGCAGCTTAGGGGCGGGAGCCCCCTACGAGCAGTACTTC
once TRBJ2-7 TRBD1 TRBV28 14 CASSGTGRTYEQYF TGTGCCAGCAGTGGGACAGGGAGAACCTACGAGCAGTACTTC
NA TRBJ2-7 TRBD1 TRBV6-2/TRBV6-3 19 CASSFETGKYSRAGYEQYF TGTGCCAGCAGTTTCGAGACAGGGAAGTACTCGCGGGCCGGGTACGAGCAGTACTTC
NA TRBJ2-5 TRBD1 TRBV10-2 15 CASSESRGLLETQYF TGCGCCAGCAGTGAGTCCAGGGGGCTCTTGGAGACCCAGTACTTC
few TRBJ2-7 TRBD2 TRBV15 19 CATSRDGGRLKELSYEQYF TGTGCCACCAGCAGAGATGGCGGGAGGTTAAAAGAACTCTCCTACGAGCAGTACTTC
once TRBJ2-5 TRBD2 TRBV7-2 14 CASRPTSARGPQYF TGTGCCAGCAGGCCTACTAGCGCGCGAGGGCCCCAGTACTTC
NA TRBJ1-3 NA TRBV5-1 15 CASSFQGDTGNTIYF TGCGCCAGCAGCTTCCAGGGTGACACTGGAAACACCATATATTTT
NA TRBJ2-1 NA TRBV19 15 CASSMLGGSYNEQFF TGTGCCAGTAGTATGTTGGGGGGATCCTACAATGAGCAGTTCTTC
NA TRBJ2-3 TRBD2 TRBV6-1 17 CASSELLGLADTDTQYF TGTGCCAGCAGTGAATTATTAGGACTAGCGGATACAGATACGCAGTATTTT
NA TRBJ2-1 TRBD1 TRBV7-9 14 CASSRIGTGTGEFF TGTGCCAGCAGCCGGATCGGGACAGGGACTGGCGAATTCTTC
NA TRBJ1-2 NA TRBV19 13 CASSKETAHGGTF TGTGCCAGTAGTAAGGAGACGGCCCATGGCGGCACCTTC
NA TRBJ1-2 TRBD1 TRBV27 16 CATKPAPGTGWNGYTF TGTGCCACAAAGCCGGCCCCCGGGACAGGGTGGAATGGCTACACCTTC
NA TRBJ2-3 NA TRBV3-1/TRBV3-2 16 CASSQSVDLSTDTQYF TGTGCCAGCAGCCAATCTGTAGATTTATCCACAGATACGCAGTATTTT
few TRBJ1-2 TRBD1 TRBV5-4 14 CASSLVQGAGGYTF TGTGCCAGCAGCTTGGTACAGGGGGCTGGTGGCTACACCTTC
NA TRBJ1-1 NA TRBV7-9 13 CASSPSGAEGAFF TGTGCCAGCAGCCCCTCTGGGGCGGAGGGAGCTTTCTTT
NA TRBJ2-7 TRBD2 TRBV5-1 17 CASSFGLAGESGTEQYF TGCGCCAGCAGCTTCGGACTAGCGGGAGAATCGGGGACCGAGCAGTACTTC
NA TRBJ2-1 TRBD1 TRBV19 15 CASSIWQGAQDEQFF TGTGCCAGTAGTATATGGCAGGGGGCTCAGGATGAGCAGTTCTTC
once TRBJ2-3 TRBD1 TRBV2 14 CASTTDRATDTQYF TGTGCCAGCACCACGGACAGGGCCACAGATACGCAGTATTTT
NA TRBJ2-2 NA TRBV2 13 CASSESYTGELFF TGTGCCAGCAGTGAGTCTTACACCGGGGAGCTGTTTTTT
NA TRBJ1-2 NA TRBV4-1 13 CASSQDIEYGYTF TGCGCCAGCAGCCAAGACATAGAATATGGCTACACCTTC
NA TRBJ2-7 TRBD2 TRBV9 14 CASSLRGGDYEQYF TGTGCCAGCAGCCTCCGGGGAGGGGACTACGAGCAGTACTTC
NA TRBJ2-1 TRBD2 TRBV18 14 CASSPSGMGNEQFF TGTGCCAGCTCACCCAGCGGGATGGGGAATGAGCAGTTCTTC
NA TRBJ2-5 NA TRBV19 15 CASSPREQGRQTQYF TGTGCCAGTAGCCCACGCGAGCAGGGGAGACAGACCCAGTACTTC
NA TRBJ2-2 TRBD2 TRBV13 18 CASSLNWLAGTNTGELFF TGTGCCAGCAGCTTAAATTGGCTAGCGGGGACGAACACCGGGGAGCTGTTTTTT
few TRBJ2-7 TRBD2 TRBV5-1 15 CASSFLAGPDYEQYF TGCGCCAGCAGCTTTCTAGCGGGTCCGGACTACGAGCAGTACTTC
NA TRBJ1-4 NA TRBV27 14 CASSSGLINEKLFF TGTGCCAGCAGTTCGGGACTGATTAATGAAAAACTGTTTTTT
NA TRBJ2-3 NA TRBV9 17 CASSVEPLDSSWNTQYF TGTGCCAGCAGCGTAGAACCGCTGGACAGCAGCTGGAATACGCAGTATTTT
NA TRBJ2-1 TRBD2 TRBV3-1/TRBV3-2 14 CASSPLAGNNEQFF TGTGCCAGCAGCCCTCTAGCGGGAAACAATGAGCAGTTCTTC
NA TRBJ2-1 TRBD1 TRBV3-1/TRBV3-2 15 CASSPWDRGRYEQFF TGTGCCAGCAGCCCCTGGGACAGGGGGAGATATGAGCAGTTCTTC
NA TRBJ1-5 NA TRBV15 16 CATSRGSGGSNQPQHF TGTGCCACCAGCAGGGGGTCGGGGGGTAGCAATCAGCCCCAGCATTTT
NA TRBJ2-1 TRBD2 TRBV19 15 CASTFSGSFYNEQFF TGTGCCAGTACCTTCAGCGGGAGTTTCTACAATGAGCAGTTCTTC
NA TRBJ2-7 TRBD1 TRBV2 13 CASRERGLGEQYF TGTGCCAGCCGAGAGAGGGGGCTGGGCGAGCAGTACTTC
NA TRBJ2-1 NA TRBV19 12 CASKGAYNEQFF TGTGCCAGTAAGGGAGCGTACAATGAGCAGTTCTTC
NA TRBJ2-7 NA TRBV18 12 CASSRGSYEQYF TGTGCCAGCTCCCGAGGATCCTACGAGCAGTACTTC
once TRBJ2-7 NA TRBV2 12 CASRPQNLAGDF TGTGCCAGCAGACCCCAGAATCTAGCAGGGGACTTC
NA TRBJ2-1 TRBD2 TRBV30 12 CAWSRLANEQFF TGTGCCTGGAGCCGACTAGCGAATGAGCAGTTCTTC